This TCR beta chain is from a study of breast tumors, draining lymph nodes, adjacent tissues. Study-level points and caveats: Compared with basal-like, luminal-like tumors shared significantly more repertoire with nontumor tissue. The lymph node origin of tumor T cells was framed as consistent with a hypothesis, not demonstrated. Tumor TCR diversity was below lymph nodes but above nontumor tissue. Data fit most tumor T cells coming from lymph node, expanding in tumor.

There are 8 residues in the CDR3. Between the trimmed V and J ends, which lost 0 bases and 12 bases, there was a span of 0 bases. Germline V gene lookup returns CDR1 DFQATT and CDR2 SNEGSKA (reference sequence). Breast cancer patients provided tissue from their axillary draining lymph nodes. Regarding this clonotype: Its antigen is unidentified.

Via MiXCR, TCRdb re-called the multiplex PCR reads, giving one row per CDR3 protein. Found here are approximately 210,000 distinct CDR3 sequences, about a third of them singletons; the top ten hold approximately 1.4%. The rearrangement uses TRBV20-1 and TRBJ2-1, with D unresolved. This clonotype was sampled from a female donor with breast cancer. Some clones in this sample may be carry-over from other donors' samples. Sequences were obtained from axillary lymph node tissue. In nucleotides, the CDR3 is TGCAGTGCTAGAGAGCAGTTCTTC. Translated, it gives CSAREQFF.